This entry describes one T cell receptor (beta chain). Antigen unknown. The source of the sample is a study of CD8 T cells in Susac syndrome. As for the study in general: Patients with Susac syndrome had blood drawn and were at that point therapy-naive, on corticosteroids, or on intravenous immunoglobulin alone. Findings of the study overall: Clonal expansion was not seen in any Susac syndrome CD4+ T cell repertoire.

This CDR3 region has 16 residues. Germline V gene sequence: CDR1 SGHRS, CDR2 YFSETQ. V gave up 0 bases and J gave up 2 bases, with 12 bases separating them. After extraction with the RNeasy kit, about 0.5 to 1 ug of the RNA was reverse transcribed using random hexamers. One entry per CDR3 protein results from TCRdb running MiXCR on the immunoSEQ multiplex PCR reads. The sample records about 240,000 distinct CDR3 sequences, about 96% being singletons. The V call is TRBV5-1, the J call TRBJ2-1, with a tentative D call TRBD2 (6 bases). This clonotype was sampled from a human donor with Susac syndrome. Source material: CD4+ T cells from PBMCs. CDR3 nucleotide sequence: TGCGCCAGCAGCTTGGTTTCCGGGGGAGCCTACAATGAGCAGTTCTTC. The encoded protein is CASSLVSGGAYNEQFF.